This T cell receptor (beta chain) is from a study of T cell responses to AZD1222 COVID-19 vaccine (dated by TCRdb to the early 2020s). About the investigation overall: Because spike-specific TCR depth and breadth did not differ between the two schedules, AZD1222 recipients who got a second dose at roughly 4 weeks were pooled with those who got a second dose at roughly 12 weeks. A total of just over 230 trial participants underwent TCR sequencing, of whom about 200 had received two doses of AZD1222 and about 25 had received two doses of the MenACWY control vaccine. Trial participants were enrolled into age subgroups of 18-55, 56-69 and 70-plus years, which contained approximately 150, 28 and 58 TCR-sequenced participants, respectively.

Of note for this clone: Its antigen is currently not known. It has no much larger one-base neighbor in the sample; base qualities were not kept.

The CDR3 regions of human TCRbeta chains were analyzed by immunosequencing. The authors' pipeline ran thus. TCRs in the repertoires were compared against a reference library of SARS-CoV-2-specific TCRs that had been generated with the MIRA antigen-specificity platform. Breadth was defined as the fraction of unique TCRs that were SARS-CoV-2-associated. Depth was defined as the fraction of total T cells that were SARS-CoV-2-associated. Using the MIRA data, every spike-specific TCR was mapped to the spike region that the TCR reacted to and assigned to either a CD4 or a CD8 class. Log10-transformed breadth and depth values were compared by one-way ANOVA with Sidak's multiple comparisons tests. The clones in this table, taken by TCRdb from immuneACCESS, are in-frame only. Not every clone is retained; where verified, under half of the shortfall comes from an unresolved V gene, and the cause of the rest is unknown. From that table come the V and J calls and clone size; the DNA was used to work out D and trimming. The sample records some 120,000 clones, 91% of which are singletons. The top ten clonotypes cover 5% to 6% of the sample.

Study-wide conclusions, independent of this receptor: Because no day 14 peak-response samples were available, repertoires were characterized only after the peak T cell response. The 56-69-year group was small, and its depth increase did not reach significance, likely because of low power. Participants were mostly white British and included more females than males, and it was suggested by the authors that clonal diversity may have been underestimated. CD4 TCRs associated with the vaccine covered the entire spike protein, and the dominant responses were in regions 160-218 and 743-854. Reportedly, almost half of the unique spike-specific TCRs recognized epitopes lying outside the regions that are mutated in the B.1.351 and B.1.1.7 variants. Conclusions about previously exposed vaccinees are limited, since just five or six AZD1222 recipients were seropositive for SARS-CoV-2 at baseline. Spike-specific TCR breadth and depth rose significantly after two AZD1222 doses compared with day 0 and with MenACWY recipients.

According to the study, the label for this sample's time point signals: baseline before first vaccination. The vaccinee samples were drawn from two UK trials, COV001 and COV002, one of which was a single-blind randomized controlled phase 2/3 trial testing AZD1222 (ChAdOx1 nCoV-19) in healthy adults. For TCRbeta chain sequencing, PBMC samples from trial participants were taken at day 0 and at day 28 after the second dose. Measured from the cysteine to the phenylalanine, the CDR3 is 14 residues long. This entry keeps only the CDR3 DNA: 42 bases, framed from base 1. CDR1 WNHNN and CDR2 SYGVQD were looked up in the germline V gene (reference sequence). Relative to germline, V is missing 3 bases and J is missing 10 bases, with 8 bases of the junction outside any gene match.

Material: peripheral blood, obtained on day 0 of AZD1222 vaccination. The chain links TRBV10-1 with TRBJ2-1, and TRBD1 matches 8 of the central bases. This TCR derives from an adult in good health. Read as DNA, the sequence is TGCGCCAGCAGTGAAAACCGTAGGGACAGGGAGCAGTTCTTC. This encodes CASSENRRDREQFF.